The 28 T cell receptor beta chains presented below share a single source sample, sequenced in a study of blood T cell repertoires in COVID-19. Here immunoSEQ multiplex PCR was the method, and the copy in TCRdb shows in-frame clones only, minus some. The sample lists 200,000 to 300,000 clones, around nine tenths occurring once. Sequenced sample: peripheral blood. These receptors were obtained from a man older than 75 with acute or convalescent COVID-19.

V and J are TRBV5-1 and TRBJ2-5, with 13 bases matching TRBD2. CDR1 is SGHRS and CDR2 is YFSETQ in the germline V gene. The V segment lost 4 bases and the J segment 5 bases; nucleotides outside the gene matches: 11. The CDR3 has 17 residues. The CDR3 coding sequence is TGCGCCAGCAGCCCCCGGACTAGCGGGGGCCCGGGCGAGACCCAGTACTTC. Protein product: CASSPRTSGGPGETQYF.

V is TRBV2 and J is TRBJ1-5; perhaps TRBD1 as D (5 bases). V was cut by 2 bases and J by 3 bases, with 11 bases left in between. This CDR3 region has 15 residues. Germline CDR1 SNHLY, CDR2 FYNNEI. CDR3 in amino acids: CASSEMGQDNQPQHF. In DNA, the CDR3 is TGTGCCAGCAGTGAAATGGGGCAGGACAATCAGCCCCAGCATTTT. Full variable domain (outside the CDR3, taken from reference TRBV2 and TRBJ1-5): EPEVTQTPSHQVTQMGQEVILRCVPISNHLYFYWYRQILGQKVEFLVSFYNNEISEKSEIFDDQFSVERPDGSNFTLKIRSTKLEDSAMYFCASSEMGQDNQPQHFGDGTRLSIL.

The chain is built from TRBV2 and TRBJ1-6; the D is unclear. V lost 4 bases and J lost 7, with 5 bases in between. The V gene's germline CDR1 is SNHLY and CDR2 FYNNEI. This CDR3 contains 12 residues. CDR3 amino acids: CASSGENSPLHF. CDR3 bases: TGTGCCAGCAGTGGGGAGAATTCACCCCTCCACTTT.

The chain combines TRBV4-3 with TRBJ2-3; 11 bases are shared with TRBD2. J was trimmed by 9 bases and V by 4 bases; bases with no gene match: 15. This CDR3 is 17 amino acids long. Germline V CDR1 and CDR2: LGHNA, YSLEER. For the CDR3, the DNA is TGCGCCAGCAGCCCTCATACTAGCGGGAGAGTGGGCGTAACGCAGTATTTT. This codes for CASSPHTSGRVGVTQYF.

V and J are TRBV28 and TRBJ2-7; a possible D gene is TRBD1 (6 bases). Germline loops: CDR1 MDHEN, CDR2 SYDVKM. This CDR3 is built from 12 residues. V lost 7 bases, J lost 4 bases, and 11 bases lay in between. CDR3 amino acids: CASNRDIYEQYF. CDR3 sequence (DNA): TGTGCCAGCAACCGGGACATTTACGAGCAGTACTTC. The full variable domain, its missing parts supplied by reference TRBV28 and TRBJ2-7, is DVKVTQSSRYLVKRTGEKVFLECVQDMDHENMFWYRQDPGLGLRLIYFSYDVKMKEKGDIPEGYSVSREKKERFSLILESASTNQTSMYLCASNRDIYEQYFGPGTRLTVT.

This clone has more than one count but fewer than ten. The chain is built from TRBV6-1 and TRBJ2-5; 7 positions match TRBD2. J was trimmed by 2 bases and V by 3 bases; bases with no gene match: 6. There are 15 residues in the CDR3. The V gene's germline CDR1 is MNHNS and CDR2 SASEGT. The CDR3 here is CASSDNSGSQETQYF. CDR3 sequence (DNA): TGTGCCAGCAGTGACAATAGCGGGTCACAAGAGACCCAGTACTTC.

This chain joins TRBV9 and TRBJ1-2; TRBD1 might be the D (5 bases). The CDR3 is 14 residues long. In germline, CDR1 is SGDLS, CDR2 YYNGEE. V was cut by 0 bases and J by 2 bases, with 8 bases left in between. CDR3 protein: CASSVDGGNYGYTF. The DNA for the CDR3 is TGTGCCAGCAGCGTAGACGGGGGGAACTATGGCTACACCTTC.

The CDR3 region is CATSDSGTSGRNEQFF. In DNA, the CDR3 is TGTGCCACCAGTGACTCCGGGACTAGCGGGAGGAATGAGCAGTTCTTC. V gene TRBV24-1 combines with J gene TRBJ2-1, with 15 bases lining up with TRBD2. V was pared by 4 bases and J by 7 bases, with 4 bases of the junction left unmatched. The CDR3 contains 16 residues. CDR1 is KGHDR and CDR2 is SFDVKD in the germline V gene.

This chain uses TRBV5-1 with TRBJ2-2; D is possibly TRBD2 (5 bases). V gave up 7 bases and J gave up 7 bases, with 14 bases separating them. Germline CDR1 is SGHRS and CDR2 is YFSETQ. The CDR3 totals 13 residues. CDR3: CASCRAGDGELFF. The CDR3 DNA follows: TGCGCCAGCTGCCGGGCCGGGGACGGGGAGCTGTTTTTT.

The chain carries TRBV15 and TRBJ1-1; 7 positions match TRBD1. CDR1 is LNHNV, CDR2 YYDKDF, per germline (reference sequence). The CDR3 sequence is 15 residues long. V shed 5 bases and J 6 bases; nucleotides not matched to a gene: 12. CDR3 sequence: CATSPLGQAGPEAFF. The CDR3 DNA follows: TGTGCCACCAGCCCACTAGGACAGGCAGGACCTGAAGCTTTCTTT.

This rearrangement joins TRBV5-1 to TRBJ2-3; D may be TRBD2 (6 bases). The V end was cut by 4 bases, the J end by 2 bases, with 14 bases between. Germline CDR1 and CDR2: SGHRS and YFSETQ. The CDR3 contains 15 residues. The CDR3 DNA is TGCGCCAGCAGCCCAGACGGGGACTTCACAGATACGCAGTATTTT. This gives the protein CASSPDGDFTDTQYF.

V usage is TRBV27 and J usage is TRBJ2-7; D gene uncertain. Germline assignment: CDR1 MNHEY and CDR2 SMNVEV (reference sequence). The CDR3 totals 13 residues. V was clipped by 3 bases and J by 9 bases, with 15 bases between them. The CDR3 reads CASSFQATPVQYF. The CDR3 DNA is TGTGCCAGCAGTTTTCAAGCTACCCCCGTGCAGTACTTC.

This chain uses TRBV6-2 or TRBV6-3 with TRBJ1-6; perhaps TRBD1 as D (5 bases). The CDR3 has 14 residues. Trimming shortened V by 2 bases and J by 10 bases, and 12 bases separated the two germline ends. Per germline, CDR1 MNHEY and CDR2 SVGEGT. The DNA of the CDR3 is TGTGCCAGCAGTTACCGGCAGGGAACGTCACCCCTCCACTTT. Its protein product is CASSYRQGTSPLHF.

This chain uses TRBV9 with TRBJ2-3; TRBD2 matches 7 bases. The CDR3 spans 15 residues. J gave up 2 bases and V 3 bases, and 6 bases lay outside the gene matches. Germline V lookup: CDR1 SGDLS, CDR2 YYNGEE. Here the CDR3 DNA reads TGTGCCAGCAGCGAGGGACTACCCGACACAGATACGCAGTATTTT. Protein product: CASSEGLPDTDTQYF.

The chain links TRBV11-2 to TRBJ2-1; D is unclear. Germline CDR1 SGHAT, CDR2 FQNNGV. Trimming left V 0 bases short and J 10 bases short, with 7 bases between. The CDR3 covers 12 residues. CDR3 amino acids: CASSLDVGEQFF. The CDR3, as DNA: TGTGCCAGCAGCTTAGACGTGGGCGAGCAGTTCTTC.

This clone is a singleton in its sample. The chain combines TRBV4-2 with TRBJ1-4, with D perhaps matching TRBD1 (5 bases). This CDR3 has 15 residues. Germline V gene lookup returns CDR1 LGHNA and CDR2 YNFKEQ. Trimming shortened V by 4 bases and J by 6 bases, and 15 bases separated the two germline ends. DNA for the CDR3: TGTGCCAGCAGCCCCCGGGGGGATATTGATGAAAAACTGTTTTTT. This codes for CASSPRGDIDEKLFF.

The V and J genes are TRBV10-3 and TRBJ2-3; no clear D. V gave up 6 bases and J gave up 4 bases, with 8 bases separating them. Looked up from germline, CDR1 is ENHRY and CDR2 is SYGVKD. CDR3 length: 12 amino acids. In DNA, the CDR3 is TGTGCCATCAGCGGTGGTGCAGATACGCAGTATTTT. It codes for CAISGGADTQYF.

The CDR3 loop reads CASSLRLDAYEQYF. CDR3 nucleotides: TGTGCCAGCAGTTTAAGGCTAGATGCCTACGAGCAGTACTTC. The V gene is TRBV27, the J gene TRBJ2-7, with D hard to call. This CDR3 has 14 amino acids. CDR1 is MNHEY and CDR2 is SMNVEV in the germline V gene (reference sequence). The V end lost 2 bases, the J end lost 2 bases, and 10 bases lay between the germline ends.

The chain uses TRBV9 and TRBJ2-5; 9 nucleotides agree with TRBD2. The V segment lost 2 bases and the J segment 5 bases; nucleotides outside the gene matches: 7. Germline V lookup: CDR1 SGDLS, CDR2 YYNGEE. This CDR3 is 15 amino acids long. The DNA of the CDR3 is TGTGCCAGCAGCGTGGGCGGGGGGGCCCTGGAGACCCAGTACTTC. As protein: CASSVGGGALETQYF.

V usage is TRBV27 and J usage is TRBJ1-2, with TRBD1 matching 7 bases. CDR3 size: 13 residues. The J segment lost 10 bases and the V segment lost 5 bases, leaving 10 bases of the junction unmatched. The germline V gene has CDR1 MNHEY and CDR2 SMNVEV (reference sequence). CDR3 DNA sequence: TGTGCCAGCAGTCTATACCGGGACAGTAACTACACCTTC. Its protein product is CASSLYRDSNYTF.

The V gene is TRBV6-5, the J gene TRBJ2-7, with 8 bases fitting TRBD2. From germline, CDR1 is MNHEY and CDR2 SVGAGI. The CDR3 consists of 15 residues. J lost 2 bases, V lost 2 bases, and 5 bases had no gene match. The CDR3 bases are TGTGCCAGCAGTTACAGGGACGGGGGGGCCTACGAGCAGTACTTC. It yields the protein CASSYRDGGAYEQYF.

The rearrangement links TRBV6-2 or TRBV6-3 to TRBJ1-6; 8 nucleotides match TRBD1. Germline assignment: CDR1 MNHEY and CDR2 SVGEGT. The CDR3 contains 16 residues. The J segment lost 9 bases and the V segment lost 2 bases, leaving 9 bases of the junction unmatched. CDR3 amino acids: CASSYQTGARSSPLHF. The DNA for the CDR3 is TGTGCCAGCAGTTACCAGACAGGGGCAAGGAGTTCACCCCTCCACTTT.

The chain links TRBV28 to TRBJ1-2; 9 nucleotides line up with TRBD1. The V and J ends lost 6 bases and 8 bases, in that order; junction bases with no gene match: 7. CDR1 and CDR2 from the germline V gene are MDHEN and SYDVKM. This CDR3 is 13 amino acids long. The CDR3 DNA is TGTGCCAGCAGAATACAGGGGGCGCGCGGCTACACCTTC. Residues: CASRIQGARGYTF.

The chain uses TRBV4-1 and TRBJ2-2; a weak D match, TRBD2 (6 bases). The germline gives CDR1 MGHRA, CDR2 YSYEKL. The CDR3 has 15 residues. V gave up 4 bases and J gave up 1 base, with 10 bases separating them. DNA for the CDR3: TGCGCCAGCAGCCTTGGAGGGCAGAACACCGGGGAGCTGTTTTTT. This codes for CASSLGGQNTGELFF.

The chain couples TRBV10-3 to TRBJ2-7; D uncertain. The CDR3 spans 13 residues. The V and J ends lost 4 bases and 2 bases respectively, with 9 bases between them. The V gene's germline CDR1 is ENHRY and CDR2 SYGVKD. CDR3 amino acids: CAISGSSAYEQYF. CDR3 sequence (DNA): TGTGCCATCAGTGGGTCCAGCGCCTACGAGCAGTACTTC.

This clone was counted a few times. This chain links TRBV29-1 with TRBJ2-2; TRBD1 is a possible D gene (5 bases). The CDR3 length is 12 residues. Germline loops: CDR1 SQVTM, CDR2 ANQGSEA. Trimming left V 4 bases short and J 8 bases short, with 11 bases between. The CDR3 sequence: CSVVGDSGELFF. The CDR3 DNA follows: TGCAGCGTTGTAGGGGATTCAGGGGAGCTGTTTTTT.

This clone showed up just once. V gene TRBV7-2 combines with J gene TRBJ1-2, with D unresolved. The V end lost 1 base, the J end lost 4 bases, and 13 bases lay between the germline ends. CDR3 length: 15 amino acids. Germline CDR1 is SGHTA and CDR2 is FQGNSA. The CDR3 loop is CASSLGPSESYGYTF. CDR3 sequence (DNA): TGTGCCAGCAGCTTAGGTCCCTCGGAGAGCTATGGCTACACCTTC. The entire variable domain, with the rest obtained from reference TRBV7-2 and TRBJ1-2, is as follows: GAGVSQSPSNKVTEKGKDVELRCDPISGHTALYWYRQSLGQGLEFLIYFQGNSAPDKSGLPSDRFSAERTGGSVSTLTIQRTQQEDSAVYLCASSLGPSESYGYTFGSGTRLTVV.

This clone occurred a few times. This rearrangement joins TRBV7-9 to TRBJ1-5; D remains ambiguous. The CDR3 runs to 13 residues. V lost 3 bases to trimming and J lost 4 bases, with 7 bases between them. Germline V CDR1 and CDR2: SEHNR, FQNEAQ (reference sequence). The CDR3, as DNA: TGTGCCAGCAGCTTTTTGGAGAATCAGCCCCAGCATTTT. Amino acid sequence: CASSFLENQPQHF.